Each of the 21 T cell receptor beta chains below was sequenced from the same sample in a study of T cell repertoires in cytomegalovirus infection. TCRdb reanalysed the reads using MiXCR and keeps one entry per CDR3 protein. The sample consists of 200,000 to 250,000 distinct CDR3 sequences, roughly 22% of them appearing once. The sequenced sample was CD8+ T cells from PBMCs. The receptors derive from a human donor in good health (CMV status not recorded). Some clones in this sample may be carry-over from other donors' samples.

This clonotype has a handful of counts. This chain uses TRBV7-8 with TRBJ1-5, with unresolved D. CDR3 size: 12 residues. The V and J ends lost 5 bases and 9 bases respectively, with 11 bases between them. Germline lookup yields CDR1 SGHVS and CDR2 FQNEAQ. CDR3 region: CASSPSVRPQHF. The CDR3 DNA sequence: TGTGCCAGCAGCCCATCCGTTAGGCCCCAGCATTTT.

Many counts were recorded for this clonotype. This CDR3 is CASSFGDTLYEQYF. The CDR3 region has the DNA TGTGCCAGCAGCTTTGGGGACACCTTATACGAGCAGTACTTC. The chain carries TRBV7-2 and TRBJ2-7, with D possibly TRBD1 on 6 matching bases. This CDR3 is 14 amino acids long. CDR1 and CDR2 from the germline V gene are SGHTA and FQGNSA. V lost 3 bases to trimming and J lost 4 bases, with 13 bases between them.

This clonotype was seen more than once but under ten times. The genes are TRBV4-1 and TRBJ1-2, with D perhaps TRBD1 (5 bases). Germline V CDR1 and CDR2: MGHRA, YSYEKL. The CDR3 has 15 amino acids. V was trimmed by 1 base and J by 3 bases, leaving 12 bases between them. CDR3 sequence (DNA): TGCGCCAGCAGCCAAGTGGACAACTCGGACTATGGCTACACCTTC. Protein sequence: CASSQVDNSDYGYTF.

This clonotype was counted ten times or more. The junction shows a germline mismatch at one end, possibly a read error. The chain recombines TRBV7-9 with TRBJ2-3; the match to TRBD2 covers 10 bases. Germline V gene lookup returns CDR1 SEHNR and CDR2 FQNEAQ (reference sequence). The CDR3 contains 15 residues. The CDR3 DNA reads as TGTGCCAGCAGTTTAGCGGGGGGCCAAGCAGATACGCAGTATTTT. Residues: CASSLAGGQADTQYF. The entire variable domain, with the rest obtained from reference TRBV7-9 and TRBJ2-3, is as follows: DTGVSQNPRHKITKRGQNVTFRCDPISEHNRLYWYRQTLGQGPEFLTYFQNEAQLEKSRLLSDRFSAERPKGSFSTLEIQRTEQGDSAMYLCASSLAGGQADTQYFGPGTRLTVL.

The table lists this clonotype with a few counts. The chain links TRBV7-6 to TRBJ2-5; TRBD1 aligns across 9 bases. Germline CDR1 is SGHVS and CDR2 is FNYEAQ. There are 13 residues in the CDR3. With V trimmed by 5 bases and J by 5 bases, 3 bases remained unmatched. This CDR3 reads CASSRTGAETQYF. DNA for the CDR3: TGTGCCAGCAGCCGGACAGGGGCGGAGACCCAGTACTTC. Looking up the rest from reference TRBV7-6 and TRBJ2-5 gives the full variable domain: GAGVSQSPRYKVTKRGQDVALRCDPISGHVSLYWYRQALGQGPEFLTYFNYEAQQDKSGLPNDRFSAERPEGSISTLTIQRTEQRDSAMYRCASSRTGAETQYFGPGTRLLVL.

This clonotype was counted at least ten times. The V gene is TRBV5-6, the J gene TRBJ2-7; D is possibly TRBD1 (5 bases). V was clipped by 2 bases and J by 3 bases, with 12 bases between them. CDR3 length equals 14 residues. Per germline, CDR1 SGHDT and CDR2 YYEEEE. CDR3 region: CASSLEGVDYEQYF. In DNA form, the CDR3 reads TGTGCCAGCAGCTTAGAAGGGGTTGACTACGAGCAGTACTTC.

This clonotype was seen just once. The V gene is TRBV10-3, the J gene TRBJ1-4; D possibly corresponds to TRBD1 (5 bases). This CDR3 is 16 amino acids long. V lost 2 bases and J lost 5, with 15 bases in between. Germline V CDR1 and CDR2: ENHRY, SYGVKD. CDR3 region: CAISETGPQVNEKLFF. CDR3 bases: TGTGCCATCAGTGAGACGGGACCCCAGGTCAATGAAAAACTGTTTTTT.

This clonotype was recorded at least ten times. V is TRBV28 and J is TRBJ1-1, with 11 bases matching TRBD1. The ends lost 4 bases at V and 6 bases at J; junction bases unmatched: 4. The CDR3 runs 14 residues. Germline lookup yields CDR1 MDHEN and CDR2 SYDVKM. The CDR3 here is CASSSWTGGAEAFF. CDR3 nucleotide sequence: TGTGCCAGCAGTTCCTGGACAGGGGGCGCTGAAGCTTTCTTT.

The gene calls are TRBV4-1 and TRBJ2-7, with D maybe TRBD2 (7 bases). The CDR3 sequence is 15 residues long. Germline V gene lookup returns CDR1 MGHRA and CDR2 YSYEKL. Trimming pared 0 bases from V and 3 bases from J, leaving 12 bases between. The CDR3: CASSQDGGGGYEQYF. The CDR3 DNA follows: TGCGCCAGCAGCCAAGATGGGGGCGGGGGCTACGAGCAGTACTTC.

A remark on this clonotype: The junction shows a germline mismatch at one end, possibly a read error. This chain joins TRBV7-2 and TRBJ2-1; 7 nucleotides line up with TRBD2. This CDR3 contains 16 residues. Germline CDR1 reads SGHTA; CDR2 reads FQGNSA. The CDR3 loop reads CASSLGLAGSYKEQFF. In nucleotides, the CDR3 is TGTGCCAGCAGCTTAGGATTAGCGGGCTCCTACAAAGAGCAGTTCTTC.

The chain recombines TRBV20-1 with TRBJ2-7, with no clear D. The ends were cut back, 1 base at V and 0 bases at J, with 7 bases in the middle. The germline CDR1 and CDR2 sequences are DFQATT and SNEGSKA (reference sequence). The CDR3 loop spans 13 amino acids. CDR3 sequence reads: CSARGVNSYEQYF. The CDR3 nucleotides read TGCAGTGCTAGAGGGGTGAACTCCTACGAGCAGTACTTC.

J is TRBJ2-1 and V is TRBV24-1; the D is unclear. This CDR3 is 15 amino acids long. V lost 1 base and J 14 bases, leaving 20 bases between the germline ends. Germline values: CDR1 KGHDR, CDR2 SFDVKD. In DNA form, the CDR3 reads TGTGCCACCAGTGATTTCCAGTCAGGTGGGGTGGTAAAGTTCTTC. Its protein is CATSDFQSGGVVKFF.

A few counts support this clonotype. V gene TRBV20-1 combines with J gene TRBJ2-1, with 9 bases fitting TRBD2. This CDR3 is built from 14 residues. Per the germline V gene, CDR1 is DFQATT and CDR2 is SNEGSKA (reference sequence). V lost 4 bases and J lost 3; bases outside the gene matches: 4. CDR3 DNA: TGCAGTGCTATTAGACTAGCGGTCTACAATGAGCAGTTCTTC. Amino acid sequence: CSAIRLAVYNEQFF.

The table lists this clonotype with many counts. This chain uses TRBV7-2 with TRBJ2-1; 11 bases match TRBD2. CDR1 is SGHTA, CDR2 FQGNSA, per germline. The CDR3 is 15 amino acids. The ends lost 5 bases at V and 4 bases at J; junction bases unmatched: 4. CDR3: CASSISGGEYNEQFF. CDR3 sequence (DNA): TGTGCCAGCAGCATTAGCGGGGGGGAGTACAATGAGCAGTTCTTC.

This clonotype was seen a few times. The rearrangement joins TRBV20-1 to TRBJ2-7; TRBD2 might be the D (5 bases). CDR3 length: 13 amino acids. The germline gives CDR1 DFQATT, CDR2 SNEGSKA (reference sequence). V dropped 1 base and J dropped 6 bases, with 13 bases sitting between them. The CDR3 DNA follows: TGCAGTGCTAGAGCGCCGGCTAGCCTCGAGCAGTACTTC. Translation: CSARAPASLEQYF.

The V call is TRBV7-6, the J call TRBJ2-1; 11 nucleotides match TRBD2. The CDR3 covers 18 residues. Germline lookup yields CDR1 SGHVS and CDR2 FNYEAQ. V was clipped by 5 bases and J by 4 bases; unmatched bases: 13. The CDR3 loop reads CASSHLISGGAIYNEQFF. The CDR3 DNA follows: TGTGCCAGCAGCCACTTAATTAGCGGGGGGGCTATATACAATGAGCAGTTCTTC.

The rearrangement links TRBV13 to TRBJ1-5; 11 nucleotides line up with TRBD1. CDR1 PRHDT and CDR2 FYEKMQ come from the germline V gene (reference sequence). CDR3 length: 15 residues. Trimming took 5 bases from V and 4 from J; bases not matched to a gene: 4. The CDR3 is CASSKGTGGNQPQHF. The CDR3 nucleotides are TGTGCCAGCAGCAAAGGGACAGGGGGAAATCAGCCCCAGCATTTT.

The CDR3 loop is CAATPGYGQPQHF. DNA for the CDR3: TGTGCCGCAACACCCGGGTACGGTCAGCCCCAGCATTTT. The chain carries TRBV2 and TRBJ1-5; D gene unclear. The germline V and J ends were trimmed by 11 bases and 6 bases, with 17 bases remaining between them. This CDR3 region has 13 residues. Per the germline V gene, CDR1 is SNHLY and CDR2 is FYNNEI.

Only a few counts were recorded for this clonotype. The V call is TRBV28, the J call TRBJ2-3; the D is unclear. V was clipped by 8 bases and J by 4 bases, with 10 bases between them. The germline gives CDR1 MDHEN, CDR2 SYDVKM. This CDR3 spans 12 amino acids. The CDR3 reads CASGSPPDTQYF. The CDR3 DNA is TGTGCCAGCGGGTCTCCGCCAGATACGCAGTATTTT.

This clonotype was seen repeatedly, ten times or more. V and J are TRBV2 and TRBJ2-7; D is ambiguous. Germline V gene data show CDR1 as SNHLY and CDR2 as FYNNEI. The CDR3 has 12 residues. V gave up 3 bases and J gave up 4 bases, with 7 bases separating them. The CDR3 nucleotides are TGTGCCAGCAGTGATCATACGTACGAGCAGTACTTC. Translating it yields CASSDHTYEQYF.

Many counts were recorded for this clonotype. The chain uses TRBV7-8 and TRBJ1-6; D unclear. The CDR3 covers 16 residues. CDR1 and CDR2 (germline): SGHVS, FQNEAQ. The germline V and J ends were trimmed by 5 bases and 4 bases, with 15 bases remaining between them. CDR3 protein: CASSQYSQIYNSPLHF. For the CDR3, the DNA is TGTGCCAGCAGCCAGTACTCGCAGATTTATAATTCACCCCTCCACTTT. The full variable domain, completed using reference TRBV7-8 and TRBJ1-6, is GAGVSQSPRYKVAKRGQDVALRCDPISGHVSLFWYQQALGQGPEFLTYFQNEAQLDKSGLPSDRFFAERPEGSVSTLKIQRTQQEDSAVYLCASSQYSQIYNSPLHFGNGTRLTVT.